Below, 25 T cell receptor beta chains from the same sample are listed, as sequenced in a study of blood T cell repertoires in COVID-19. The method was immunoSEQ multiplex PCR; TCRdb's version includes in-frame clones alone and lacks a portion of them. This sample yields nearly 95,000 clones, of which around four fifths are seen a single time; about 16% belongs to the top ten. Source material: peripheral blood. The receptors originated from a human donor in a cohort sampled during active COVID-19.

The chain combines TRBV28 with TRBJ1-1; D uncertain. Germline CDR1 is MDHEN and CDR2 is SYDVKM. The CDR3 runs 10 residues. V was cut by 10 bases and J by 2 bases, with 5 bases left in between. CDR3 sequence reads: CATINTEAFF. DNA of the CDR3: TGTGCCACTATCAACACTGAAGCTTTCTTT.

This clone turned up a few times. The chain employs TRBV20-1 and TRBJ1-5; TRBD1 is a possible D gene (6 bases). The CDR3 length is 14 residues. Germline loops: CDR1 DFQATT, CDR2 SNEGSKA (reference sequence). Trimming cost V 3 bases and J 6 bases, with 15 bases left between them. CDR3 nucleotides: TGCAGTGCTAGTGAACAGGGCCCCTTTCAGCCCCAGCATTTT. Encoded protein: CSASEQGPFQPQHF.

The chain recombines TRBV7-2 with TRBJ1-2; D might be TRBD1 (6 bases). V lost 5 bases to trimming and J lost 4 bases, with 17 bases between them. The germline CDR1 and CDR2 sequences are SGHTA and FQGNSA. This CDR3 spans 15 amino acids. CDR3 sequence: CASSPGDLRGYGYTF. DNA for the CDR3: TGTGCCAGCAGCCCAGGGGACCTCAGGGGCTATGGCTACACCTTC.

The gene calls are TRBV25-1 and TRBJ2-1; D call uncertain. V lost 4 bases, J lost 6 bases, and 7 bases lay in between. Germline-derived CDR1 and CDR2 are MGHDK and SYGVNS. The CDR3 has 12 residues. This CDR3 reads CASSAAVNEQFF. The CDR3 nucleotides read TGTGCCAGCAGTGCTGCAGTCAATGAGCAGTTCTTC. Using reference TRBV25-1 and TRBJ2-1 for the parts outside the CDR3, the full variable domain is EADIYQTPRYLVIGTGKKITLECSQTMGHDKMYWYQQDPGMELHLIHYSYGVNSTEKGDLSSESTVSRIRTEHFPLTLESARPSHTSQYLCASSAAVNEQFFGPGTRLTVL.

V usage is TRBV18 and J usage is TRBJ1-6; D perhaps matches TRBD1 (6 bases). Trimming left V 5 bases short and J 6 bases short, with 23 bases between. The CDR3 sequence is 18 residues long. In germline, CDR1 is KGHSH, CDR2 LQKENI. The CDR3 here is CASSDRMTGLTSNSPLHF. The CDR3 DNA sequence: TGTGCCAGCTCAGATCGGATGACAGGCTTGACGAGTAATTCACCCCTCCACTTT.

As DNA, the CDR3 is TGTGCCAGCAGCTTTGGACTAGCTTACGGCAATGAGCAGTTCTTC. It yields the protein CASSFGLAYGNEQFF. The chain couples TRBV14 to TRBJ2-1; 8 bases map to TRBD2. The CDR3 loop spans 15 amino acids. CDR1 SGHDN and CDR2 FVKESK come from the germline V gene. The V and J ends lost 5 bases and 6 bases, in that order; junction bases with no gene match: 9. Full variable domain (remainder filled in from reference TRBV14 and TRBJ2-1): EAGVTQFPSHSVIEKGQTVTLRCDPISGHDNLYWYRRVMGKEIKFLLHFVKESKQDESGMPNNRFLAERTGGTYSTLKVQPAELEDSGVYFCASSFGLAYGNEQFFGPGTRLTVL.

The CDR3: CASSLGAGAIRNQPQHF. CDR3 sequence (DNA): TGTGCCAGCAGCTTGGGTGCGGGGGCGATCCGCAATCAGCCCCAGCATTTT. The chain joins TRBV5-6 to TRBJ1-5, with D possibly matching TRBD1 (6 bases). This CDR3 region has 17 residues. Germline V gene lookup returns CDR1 SGHDT and CDR2 YYEEEE. Trimming took off 0 bases at V and 2 bases at J, with 15 bases between the two ends.

The rearrangement uses TRBV7-2 and TRBJ2-1; 10 bases fit TRBD2. The length of the CDR3 is 17 residues. CDR1 is SGHTA, CDR2 FQGNSA, per germline. The V gene end was trimmed by 5 bases and the J gene end by 2 bases; junction bases not matched to a gene: 9. Written as DNA, the CDR3 is TGTGCCAGCAGCCAGGAGGCTAGCGGGGGTCCCTACAATGAGCAGTTCTTC. Translated: CASSQEASGGPYNEQFF.

This clone was found once. The chain carries TRBV19 and TRBJ2-7, with D possibly TRBD1 on 6 matching bases. The CDR3 spans 15 residues. V was shortened by 5 bases and J by 0 bases, with 14 bases between the two germline ends. Germline loops: CDR1 LNHDA, CDR2 SQIVND (reference sequence). CDR3 in amino acids: CASSLHGTLSYEQYF. The CDR3 nucleotides read TGTGCCAGTAGTCTCCACGGGACACTCTCCTACGAGCAGTACTTC.

V usage is TRBV3-1 (or the pseudogene TRBV3-2) and J usage is TRBJ1-1; 7 bases align to TRBD1. Germline V lookup: CDR1 LGHDT, CDR2 YNNKEL (reference sequence). J gave up 4 bases and V 4 bases, and 6 bases lay outside the gene matches. The CDR3 contains 14 residues. DNA for the CDR3: TGTGCCAGCAGCCTACAGGGGAGCTTCACTGAAGCTTTCTTT. Its protein product is CASSLQGSFTEAFF.

The chain links TRBV9 to TRBJ1-4, with D uncertain. This CDR3 contains 14 residues. V was trimmed by 0 bases and J by 4 bases, leaving 7 bases between them. CDR1 SGDLS and CDR2 YYNGEE come from the germline V gene. The CDR3: CASSVDGINEKLFF. In DNA form, the CDR3 reads TGTGCCAGCAGCGTAGACGGGATTAATGAAAAACTGTTTTTT. The full variable domain, completed using reference TRBV9 and TRBJ1-4, is DSGVTQTPKHLITATGQRVTLRCSPRSGDLSVYWYQQSLDQGLQFLIQYYNGEERAKGNILERFSAQQFPDLHSELNLSSLELGDSALYFCASSVDGINEKLFFGSGTQLSVL.

The chain links TRBV19 to TRBJ1-5; TRBD1 matches at 7 bases. Germline V gene lookup returns CDR1 LNHDA and CDR2 SQIVND (reference sequence). V shed 1 base, J shed 3 bases, and the junction held 3 bases outside the gene matches. The CDR3 sequence is 15 residues long. The CDR3: CASSIGQGVNQPQHF. The CDR3 region has the DNA TGTGCCAGTAGTATAGGGCAGGGGGTCAATCAGCCCCAGCATTTT.

This clone was detected a few times. The chain couples TRBV24-1 to TRBJ1-5; D is ambiguous. Germline V lookup: CDR1 KGHDR, CDR2 SFDVKD. V lost 4 bases to trimming and J lost 9 bases, with 9 bases between them. The CDR3 totals 12 residues. This CDR3 is CATSDLGWPQHF. The DNA for the CDR3 is TGTGCCACCAGTGACCTCGGGTGGCCCCAGCATTTT.

The chain recombines TRBV2 with TRBJ2-1; 7 nucleotides line up with TRBD2. The CDR3 covers 15 residues. Germline-derived CDR1 and CDR2 are SNHLY and FYNNEI. V dropped 7 bases and J dropped 0; count of bases not matched to a gene: 6. The CDR3 DNA sequence: TGTGCCAGCAATGGCGGGGGAAGCTCCTACAATGAGCAGTTCTTC. Amino acid sequence: CASNGGGSSYNEQFF.

This rearrangement joins TRBV28 to TRBJ2-7, with 9 positions matching TRBD1. J was trimmed by 3 bases and V by 6 bases; bases with no gene match: 9. There are 15 residues in the CDR3. The germline gives CDR1 MDHEN, CDR2 SYDVKM. The CDR3 coding sequence is TGTGCCAGCAGGGGATTGGGACAGGGAGGCTACGAGCAGTACTTC. Translation gives CASRGLGQGGYEQYF.

V is TRBV28 and J is TRBJ1-5; 7 bases align to TRBD1. The V gene's germline CDR1 is MDHEN and CDR2 SYDVKM. CDR3 length equals 13 residues. The ends lost 8 bases at V and 3 bases at J; junction bases unmatched: 4. CDR3 amino acids: CASLGQDNQPQHF. In DNA form, the CDR3 reads TGTGCCAGCCTTGGACAGGACAATCAGCCCCAGCATTTT.

V and J are TRBV5-4 and TRBJ1-6; possible D gene TRBD1, 6 bases. The V gene's germline CDR1 is SGHNT and CDR2 YYREEE (reference sequence). This CDR3 comprises 15 residues. Trimming removed 5 bases from V and 6 bases from J, with 15 bases in between. CDR3 nucleotides: TGTGCCAGCAGTAAACAGGGACGCCTTAATTCACCCCTCCACTTT. Protein product: CASSKQGRLNSPLHF.

The chain combines TRBV14 with TRBJ2-1; D might be TRBD1 (5 bases). V was trimmed by 1 base and J by 10 bases, leaving 11 bases between them. Germline V gene data show CDR1 as SGHDN and CDR2 as FVKESK. The CDR3 is 13 residues long. CDR3 in DNA: TGTGCCAGCAGCCAAGTCGGCAGGGCCGAGCAGTTCTTC. Its protein is CASSQVGRAEQFF. The whole variable domain, filled in from reference TRBV14 and TRBJ2-1, reads EAGVTQFPSHSVIEKGQTVTLRCDPISGHDNLYWYRRVMGKEIKFLLHFVKESKQDESGMPNNRFLAERTGGTYSTLKVQPAELEDSGVYFCASSQVGRAEQFFGPGTRLTVL.

CDR3 nucleotide sequence: TGTGCCAGCAGCCAAGATGAGAGGGCCTATGAGCAGTTCTTC. It is translated as CASSQDERAYEQFF. The chain has TRBV4-2 and TRBJ2-1; D may be TRBD2 (5 bases). The CDR3 consists of 14 residues. Germline V CDR1 and CDR2: LGHNA, YNFKEQ. Trimming shortened V by 0 bases and J by 8 bases, and 11 bases separated the two germline ends.

This clone came up a few times. The V call is TRBV30, the J call TRBJ2-1, with TRBD2 as a possible D gene (6 bases). The CDR3 has 12 residues. CDR1 is GTSNPN, CDR2 SVGIG, per germline (reference sequence). Trimming took off 0 bases at V and 15 bases at J, with 15 bases between the two ends. The CDR3 nucleotides are TGTGCCTGGAGTGTAGGGACTTCGAAGCTGTTCTTC. This sequence encodes CAWSVGTSKLFF.

The chain combines TRBV27 with TRBJ1-6; TRBD1 is a possible D gene (5 bases). The CDR3 loop spans 15 amino acids. V gave up 8 bases and J gave up 1 base, with 12 bases separating them. CDR1 is MNHEY, CDR2 SMNVEV, per germline (reference sequence). The CDR3 DNA reads as TGTGCCAGCTCCCAGGGTGCATCCTATAATTCACCCCTCCACTTT. As protein: CASSQGASYNSPLHF.

The chain recombines TRBV21-1 with TRBJ2-5; TRBD1, the D gene given by the table, was not confirmed from the DNA. TRBV21-1 counts as a pseudogene. The CDR3 is 13 residues long. The CDR3 nucleotides are TGTGCCAGCAGCAAACCAGATCAGGAGACCCAGTACTTC. Translating it yields CASSKPDQETQYF.

The rearrangement uses TRBV29-1 and TRBJ1-2; TRBD1 is a possible D gene (5 bases). With 1 base removed from V and 8 bases from J, the gap between germline ends came to 14 bases. The CDR3 covers 13 residues. Germline CDR1 reads SQVTM; CDR2 reads ANQGSEA. The CDR3 loop is CSVEVPGHGGYTF. The CDR3 DNA sequence: TGCAGCGTTGAAGTTCCCGGACACGGGGGCTACACCTTC.

CDR3 DNA: TGTGCCAGCAGTGGACAGGGCCATCAGCCCCAGCATTTT. Translation: CASSGQGHQPQHF. This sequence joins TRBV12-3 or TRBV12-4 and TRBJ1-5; 8 bases match TRBD1. Unmatched junction bases numbered 2, after V lost 5 bases and J lost 5 bases. The CDR3 is made up of 13 amino acids.

The chain couples TRBV18 to TRBJ2-7, with TRBD2 matching over 7 bases. The CDR3 consists of 13 residues. Germline assignment: CDR1 KGHSH and CDR2 LQKENI. Unmatched junction bases numbered 3, after V lost 4 bases and J lost 3 bases. Written as DNA, the CDR3 is TGTGCCAGCTCACGCGGGGGTTTCTACGAGCAGTACTTC. Its protein is CASSRGGFYEQYF.